This entry features one T cell receptor beta chain sequence. What this receptor recognizes is not known. No much larger clone exists at a distance of one base, and base qualities are not known. These data originate in a study of blood T cell repertoires in COVID-19 (dated by TCRdb to about 2020). Looking at the study overall: Samples from collaborators originated in the United States, Italy and Spain and spanned both the acute and convalescent phases of COVID-19. The material from the prospective study consisted of cDNA or gDNA derived from T cells, B-cell-depleted T cells, or PBMCs. Deeply sampled blood TCRbeta repertoires from subjects exposed to, actively infected with, or recovered from COVID-19 were included in the dataset. The repertoires were made available in a free public database intended to serve as a resource for research on the immune response to SARS-CoV-2. Samples came from the ongoing ImmuneRACE study (first 160 participants) plus 1,254 subjects from 6 global collaborators. A de-identified subject ID, COVID-19 status, age in years and sex were almost always included in the sample metadata. Where available, HLA class I and class II types were taken from metadata supplied by the sample provider and were not determined by assay-based typing. Results the study describes overall, beyond this receptor: How much clinical and demographic metadata was included differed by source and by participant, and the metadata was provided uncurated.

Collaborating institutions collected whole blood in K2EDTA tubes following their own protocols. For TCRbeta analysis, collaborators shipped samples in one of three forms: frozen whole blood, isolated PBMCs, or DNA extracted from either of those sample types. Ends trimmed: V by 8 bases, J by 4 bases; bases unmatched to a gene: 11. CDR1 is given as MGHDK and CDR2 as SYGVNS, both from the germline V gene. The CDR3 runs 15 residues from the cysteine to the phenylalanine. Left in the record is the CDR3 DNA by itself, 45 bases read in frame from the first base. The immunoSEQ Assay, a bias-controlled multiplex PCR, was used to amplify TCRbeta CDR3 regions from genomic DNA. The authors processed their data as follows. The number of nucleated cells in each sample was estimated by amplification of reference gene primers within the assay. To quantify the absolute abundance of each unique TCRbeta CDR3 rearrangement, sequence reads were collapsed and filtered. For each sample, productive Simpson clonality was calculated as the square root of Simpson's diversity index across productive rearrangements. TCRdb carries this immuneACCESS record with in-frame sequences only. Its versions omit some clonotypes, under half of them owing to an unresolved V gene in the studies checked, with the rest unexplained. Clonal size and the V and J genes are those of that table, whereas D and trimming came from the DNA. For this sample there are 90,000 to 120,000 clones; roughly 90% appear just once. 4% to 6% of the sample is in the top ten clones.

This chain is built from TRBV25-1 and TRBJ2-5; 9 junctional bases match TRBD1. This clonotype was obtained from a man aged 40-50 years with active or convalescent COVID-19. What was sequenced was peripheral blood. The sequenced DNA is TGTGCCAGCCGCGCCACCTCGGACAGGGGAGAGACCCAGTACTTC. The translation is CASRATSDRGETQYF.